This T cell receptor beta chain emerged from a study of a mutant IDH1 vaccine in newly diagnosed glioma. About the research overall: A roughly 60% male, approximately 38% female split and a mean age of around 41 years characterized treated patients. Antecedent treatment encompassed radiotherapy, temozolomide, or their combination; the majority received both.

The germline V gene has CDR1 LNHNV and CDR2 YYDKDF (reference sequence). V lost 5 bases to trimming and J lost 1 base; unmatched junction nucleotides: 5. CDR3 length: 16 amino acids. Method: immunoSEQ multiplex PCR; TCRdb's copy keeps in-frame clones and lacks some. The sample contains around 26,000 clones, around 70% of which appear only once. Points from the study as a whole: Vaccination elicited immune responses in 90% to 95% of patients.

The time point here: week 11, during vaccination. Topical imiquimod accompanied each vaccine dose, which consisted of 300 ug of mutant IDH1 20-mer peptide. Donors harbored newly found WHO grade 3 or 4 IDH1-mutant, ATRX-lost astrocytomas. This clone was seen a single time. Its antigen is as yet unknown. This specimen was peripheral blood mononuclear cells (PBMCs), taken from a glioma patient whose treatment included an IDH1 peptide vaccine. The receptor was isolated from a young man with glioma. Some clones in this sample may be carry-over from other donors' samples. This sequence joins TRBV15 and TRBJ2-6, with TRBD1 matching over 7 bases. CDR3 sequence reads: CATSVRQGSGANVLTF. CDR3 coding DNA: TGTGCCACCAGCGTCCGACAGGGATCTGGGGCCAACGTCCTGACTTTC.